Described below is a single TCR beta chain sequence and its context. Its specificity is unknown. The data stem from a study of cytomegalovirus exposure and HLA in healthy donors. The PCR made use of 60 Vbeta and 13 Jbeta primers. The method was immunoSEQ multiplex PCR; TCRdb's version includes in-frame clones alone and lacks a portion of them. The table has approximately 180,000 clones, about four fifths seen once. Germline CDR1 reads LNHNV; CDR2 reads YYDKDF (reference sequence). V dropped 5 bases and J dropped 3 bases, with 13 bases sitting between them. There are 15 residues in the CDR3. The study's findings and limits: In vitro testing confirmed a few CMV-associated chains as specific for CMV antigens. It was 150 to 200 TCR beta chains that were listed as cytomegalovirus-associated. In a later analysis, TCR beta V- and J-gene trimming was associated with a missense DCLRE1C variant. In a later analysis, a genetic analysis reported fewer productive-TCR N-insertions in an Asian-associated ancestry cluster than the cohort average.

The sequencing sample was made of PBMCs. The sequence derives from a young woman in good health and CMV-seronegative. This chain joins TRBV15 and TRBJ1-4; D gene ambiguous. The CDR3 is CATSGLTYPNEKLFF. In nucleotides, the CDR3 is TGTGCCACCAGCGGACTAACTTACCCTAATGAAAAACTGTTTTTT.